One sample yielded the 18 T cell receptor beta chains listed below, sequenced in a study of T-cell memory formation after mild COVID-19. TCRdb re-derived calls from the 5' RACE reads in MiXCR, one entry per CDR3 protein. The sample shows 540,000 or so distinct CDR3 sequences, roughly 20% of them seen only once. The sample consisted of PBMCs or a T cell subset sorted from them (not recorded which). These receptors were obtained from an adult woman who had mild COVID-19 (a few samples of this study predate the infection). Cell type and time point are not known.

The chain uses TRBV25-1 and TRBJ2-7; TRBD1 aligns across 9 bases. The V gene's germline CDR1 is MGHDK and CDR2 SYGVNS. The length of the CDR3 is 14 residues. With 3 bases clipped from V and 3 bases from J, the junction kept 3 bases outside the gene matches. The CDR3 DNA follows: TGTGCCAGCAGTGATTGGGACAGGGACTACGAGCAGTACTTC. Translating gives CASSDWDRDYEQYF.

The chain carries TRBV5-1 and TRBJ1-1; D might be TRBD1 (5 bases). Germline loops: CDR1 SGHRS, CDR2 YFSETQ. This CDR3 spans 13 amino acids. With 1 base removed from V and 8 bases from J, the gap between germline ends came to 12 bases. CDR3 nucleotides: TGCGCCAGCAGCTTGAGTGGAGGGGCGGAAGCTTTCTTT. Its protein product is CASSLSGGAEAFF. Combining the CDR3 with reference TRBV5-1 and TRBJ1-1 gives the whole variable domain KAGVTQTPRYLIKTRGQQVTLSCSPISGHRSVSWYQQTPGQGLQFLFEYFSETQRNKGNFPGRFSGRQFSNSRSEMNVSTLELGDSALYLCASSLSGGAEAFFGQGTRLTVV.

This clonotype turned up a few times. This CDR3 reads CASRTAGSSNTGELFF. CDR3 coding DNA: TGTGCCAGCAGGACTGCCGGGAGCTCGAACACCGGGGAGCTGTTTTTT. The J gene is TRBJ2-2, the V gene TRBV12-3 or TRBV12-4; D is possibly TRBD2 (6 bases). Trimming left V 6 bases short and J 0 bases short, with 14 bases between. The CDR3 contains 16 residues.

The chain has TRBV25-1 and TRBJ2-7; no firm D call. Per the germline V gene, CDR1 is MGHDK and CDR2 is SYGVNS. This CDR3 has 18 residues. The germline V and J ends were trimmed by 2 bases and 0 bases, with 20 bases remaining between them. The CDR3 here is CASSETGVGRRSSYEQYF. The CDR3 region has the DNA TGTGCCAGCAGTGAAACGGGTGTGGGCAGGCGGAGCTCCTACGAGCAGTACTTC.

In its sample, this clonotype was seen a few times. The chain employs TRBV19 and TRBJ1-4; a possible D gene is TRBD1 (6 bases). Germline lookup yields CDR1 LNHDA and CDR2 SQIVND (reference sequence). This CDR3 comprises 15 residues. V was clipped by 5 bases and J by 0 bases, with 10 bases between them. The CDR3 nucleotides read TGTGCCAGTAGTTCCCGGACAGCAACTAATGAAAAACTGTTTTTT. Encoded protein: CASSSRTATNEKLFF.

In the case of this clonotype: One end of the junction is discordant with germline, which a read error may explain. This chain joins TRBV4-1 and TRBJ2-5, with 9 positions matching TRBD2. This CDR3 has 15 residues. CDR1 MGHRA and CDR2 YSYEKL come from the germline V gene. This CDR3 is CASSRLRGGKETLYF. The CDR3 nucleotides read TGCGCCAGCAGCCGGCTGCGGGGGGGGAAAGAGACCCTGTACTTC.

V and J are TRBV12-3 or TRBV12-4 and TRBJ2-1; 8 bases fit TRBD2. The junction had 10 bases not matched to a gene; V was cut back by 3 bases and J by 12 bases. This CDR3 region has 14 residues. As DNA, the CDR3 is TGTGCCAGCAGTTTCGGCGGACCACGGGGGGGGCAGTTCTTC. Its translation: CASSFGGPRGGQFF.

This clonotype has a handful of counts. The CDR3 bases are TGTGCCAGCGGCGGGGGGGCAGCAGATACGCAGTATTTT. It translates to CASGGGAADTQYF. The chain carries TRBV11-3 and TRBJ2-3; 9 bases fit TRBD2. Per the germline V gene, CDR1 is SGHNT and CDR2 is YENEEA. V was pared by 8 bases and J by 4 bases, with 4 bases of the junction left unmatched. The CDR3 loop spans 13 amino acids.

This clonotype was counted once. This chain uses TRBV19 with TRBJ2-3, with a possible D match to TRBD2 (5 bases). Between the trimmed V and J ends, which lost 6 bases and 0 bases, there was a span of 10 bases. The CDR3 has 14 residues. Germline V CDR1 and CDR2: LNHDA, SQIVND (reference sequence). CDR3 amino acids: CASRPRGSTDTQYF. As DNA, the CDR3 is TGTGCCAGTAGGCCCCGGGGAAGCACAGATACGCAGTATTTT.

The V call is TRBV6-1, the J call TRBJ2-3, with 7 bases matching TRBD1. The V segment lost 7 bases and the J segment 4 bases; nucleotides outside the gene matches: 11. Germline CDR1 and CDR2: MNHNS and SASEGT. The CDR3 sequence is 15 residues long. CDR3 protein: CASKGKSTGPDTQYF. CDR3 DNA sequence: TGTGCCAGCAAAGGTAAATCGACAGGGCCAGATACGCAGTATTTT.

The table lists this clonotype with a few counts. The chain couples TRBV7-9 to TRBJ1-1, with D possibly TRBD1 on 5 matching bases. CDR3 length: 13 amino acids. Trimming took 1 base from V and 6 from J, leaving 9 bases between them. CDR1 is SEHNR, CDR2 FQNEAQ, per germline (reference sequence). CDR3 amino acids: CASSLDRLAEAFF. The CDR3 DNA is TGTGCCAGCAGCTTAGACAGGCTTGCTGAAGCTTTCTTT.

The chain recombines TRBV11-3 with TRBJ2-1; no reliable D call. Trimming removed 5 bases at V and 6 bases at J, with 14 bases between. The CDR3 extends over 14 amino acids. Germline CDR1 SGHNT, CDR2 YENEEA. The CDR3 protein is CASSPTTLSNEQFF. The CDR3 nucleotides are TGTGCCAGCAGCCCCACGACTCTCTCCAATGAGCAGTTCTTC.

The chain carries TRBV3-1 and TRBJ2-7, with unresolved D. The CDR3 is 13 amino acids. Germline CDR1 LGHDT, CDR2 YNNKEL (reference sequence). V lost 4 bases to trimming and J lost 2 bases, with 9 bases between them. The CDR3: CASSPIIAYEQYF. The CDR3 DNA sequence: TGTGCCAGCAGCCCGATTATCGCCTACGAGCAGTACTTC.

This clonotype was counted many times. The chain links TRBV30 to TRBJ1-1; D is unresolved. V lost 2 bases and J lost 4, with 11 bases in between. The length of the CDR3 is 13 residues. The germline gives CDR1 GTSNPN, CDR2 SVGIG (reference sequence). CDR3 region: CAWSRDRGTEAFF. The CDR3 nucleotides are TGTGCCTGGAGTCGGGATCGGGGCACTGAAGCTTTCTTT.

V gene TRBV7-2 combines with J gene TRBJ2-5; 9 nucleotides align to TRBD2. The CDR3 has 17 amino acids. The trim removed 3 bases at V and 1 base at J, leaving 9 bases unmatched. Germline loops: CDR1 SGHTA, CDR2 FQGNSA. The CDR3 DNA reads TGTGCCAGCAGCTTTGGGGGACTAGCAGATCCCCAAGAGACCCAGTACTTC. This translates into CASSFGGLADPQETQYF. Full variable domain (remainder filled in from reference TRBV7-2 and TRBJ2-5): GAGVSQSPSNKVTEKGKDVELRCDPISGHTALYWYRQSLGQGLEFLIYFQGNSAPDKSGLPSDRFSAERTGGSVSTLTIQRTQQEDSAVYLCASSFGGLADPQETQYFGPGTRLLVL.

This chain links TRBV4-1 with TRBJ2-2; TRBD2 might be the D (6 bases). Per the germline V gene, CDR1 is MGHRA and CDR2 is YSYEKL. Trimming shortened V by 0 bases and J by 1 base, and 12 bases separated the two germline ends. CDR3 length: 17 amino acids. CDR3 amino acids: CASSQDTSGLNTGELFF. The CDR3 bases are TGCGCCAGCAGCCAAGATACCAGCGGGTTGAACACCGGGGAGCTGTTTTTT.

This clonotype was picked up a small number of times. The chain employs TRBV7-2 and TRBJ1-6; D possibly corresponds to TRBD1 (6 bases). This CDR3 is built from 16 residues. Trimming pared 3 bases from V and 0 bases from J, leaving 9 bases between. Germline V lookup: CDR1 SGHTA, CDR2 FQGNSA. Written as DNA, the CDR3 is TGTGCCAGCAGCTTCGGGGGCAGCTCCTATAATTCACCCCTCCACTTT. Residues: CASSFGGSSYNSPLHF.

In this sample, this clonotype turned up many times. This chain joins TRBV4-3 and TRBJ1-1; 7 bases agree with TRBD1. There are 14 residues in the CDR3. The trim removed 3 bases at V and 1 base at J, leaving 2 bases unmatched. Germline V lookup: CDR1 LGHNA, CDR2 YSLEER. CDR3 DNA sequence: TGCGCCAGCAGCCATCAGGGGGAGAACACTGAAGCTTTCTTT. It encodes CASSHQGENTEAFF.